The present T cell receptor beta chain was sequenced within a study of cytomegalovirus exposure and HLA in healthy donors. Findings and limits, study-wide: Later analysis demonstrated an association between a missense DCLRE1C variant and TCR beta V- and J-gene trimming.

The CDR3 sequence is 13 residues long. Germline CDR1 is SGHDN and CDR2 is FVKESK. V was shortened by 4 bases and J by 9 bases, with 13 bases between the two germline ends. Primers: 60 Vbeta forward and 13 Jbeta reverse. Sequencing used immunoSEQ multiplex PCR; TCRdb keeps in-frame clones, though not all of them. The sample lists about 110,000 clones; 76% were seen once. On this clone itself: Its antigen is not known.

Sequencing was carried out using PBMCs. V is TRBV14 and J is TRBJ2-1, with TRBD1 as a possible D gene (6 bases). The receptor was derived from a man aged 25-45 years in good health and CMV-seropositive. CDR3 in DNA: TGTGCCAGCAGCCGGACAGAAATGAGTGAGCAGTTCTTC. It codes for CASSRTEMSEQFF. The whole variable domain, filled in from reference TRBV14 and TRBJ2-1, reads EAGVTQFPSHSVIEKGQTVTLRCDPISGHDNLYWYRRVMGKEIKFLLHFVKESKQDESGMPNNRFLAERTGGTYSTLKVQPAELEDSGVYFCASSRTEMSEQFFGPGTRLTVL.